Shown below are 15 T cell receptor beta chains from a single sample sequenced in a study of breast tumors, draining lymph nodes, adjacent tissues. The lymph nodes were axillary draining lymph nodes from breast cancer patients. TCRdb recomputed calls from the multiplex PCR reads with MiXCR, one row per CDR3 protein. The data show tens of thousands of distinct CDR3 sequences, around 29% seen once. Source material: axillary lymph node tissue. These receptors originate from a female donor with breast cancer. Some clones in this sample may be carry-over from other donors' samples.

This clonotype occurred many times. The chain carries TRBV11-1 and TRBJ2-7; maybe TRBD1 (5 bases). CDR3 length: 13 amino acids. The V and J ends lost 5 bases and 4 bases respectively, with 12 bases between them. Looked up from germline, CDR1 is SGHAT and CDR2 is FQDESV (reference sequence). CDR3 sequence reads: CASSRGGPYEQYF. The CDR3, as DNA: TGTGCCAGCAGCAGGGGCGGCCCATACGAGCAGTACTTC. The whole variable domain, remainder taken from reference TRBV11-1 and TRBJ2-7, is EAEVAQSPRYKITEKSQAVAFWCDPISGHATLYWYRQILGQGPELLVQFQDESVVDDSQLPKDRFSAERLKGVDSTLKIQPAELGDSAMYLCASSRGGPYEQYFGPGTRLTVT.

This clonotype occurred many times. The J gene is TRBJ2-5, the V gene TRBV5-8; 10 nucleotides align to TRBD1. CDR1 and CDR2 from the germline V gene are SGHTS and YDEGEE. The V and J ends lost 0 bases and 5 bases, in that order; junction bases with no gene match: 10. The CDR3 is made up of 17 amino acids. This CDR3 is CASSLGSGQGGRETQYF. The CDR3 region has the DNA TGTGCCAGCAGCTTGGGAAGTGGACAGGGGGGGAGGGAGACCCAGTACTTC. The variable domain in full, completed from reference TRBV5-8 and TRBJ2-5, reads EAGVTQSPTHLIKTRGQQATLRCSPISGHTSVYWYQQALGLGLQFLLWYDEGEERNRGNFPPRFSGRQFPNYSSELNVNALELEDSALYLCASSLGSGQGGRETQYFGPGTRLLVL.

This clonotype was seen repeatedly, ten times or more. The CDR3 protein is CASSQEYEQYF. The CDR3 DNA sequence: TGTGCCAGCTCCCAGGAATACGAGCAGTACTTC. The V gene is TRBV18, the J gene TRBJ2-7, with D unresolved. V lost 6 bases to trimming and J lost 4 bases, with 7 bases between them. Germline V CDR1 and CDR2: KGHSH, LQKENI. This CDR3 region has 11 residues.

This clonotype was detected only a few times. This may be a read error: a much more frequent sequence differs by one nucleotide. Because it lacks the conserved phenylalanine or tryptophan at the end, this CDR3 is likely a read error. The V gene is TRBV20-1, the J gene TRBJ2-1; weak D call: TRBD2 (5 bases). V was pared by 6 bases and J by 10 bases, with 10 bases between. The CDR3 has 10 residues. Germline loops: CDR1 DFQATT, CDR2 SNEGSKA (reference sequence). The CDR3 loop is CSARKREQFS. The CDR3 coding sequence is TGCAGTGCCCGGAAGCGGGAGCAGTTCTCC.

At least ten counts were recorded for this clonotype. J is TRBJ1-5 and V is TRBV20-1; weak D call: TRBD1 (5 bases). This CDR3 region has 15 residues. Germline loops: CDR1 DFQATT, CDR2 SNEGSKA (reference sequence). Trimming pared 6 bases from V and 4 bases from J, leaving 19 bases between. CDR3 region: CSAARVLDNNQPQHF. As DNA, the CDR3 is TGCAGTGCGGCCCGTGTCCTGGACAATAATCAGCCCCAGCATTTT.

The DNA of the CDR3 is TGTGCCAGCAGCCAACACAATGAGACAGGGAGGGTCGACACTGAAGCTTTCTTT. It specifies CASSQHNETGRVDTEAFF. The chain employs TRBV3-2 and TRBJ1-1; TRBD1 reflects the table's D call only, with no check against the DNA. TRBV3-2 is recorded as a pseudogene. The length of the CDR3 is 18 residues.

This clonotype appeared many times. For the CDR3, the DNA is TGTGCCAGCAGCTTTGTGGTAGGAGGGGATACGCAGTATTTT. As protein: CASSFVVGGDTQYF. V is TRBV13 and J is TRBJ2-3, with a possible D match to TRBD2 (6 bases). The germline V and J ends were trimmed by 3 bases and 6 bases, with 13 bases remaining between them. The V gene's germline CDR1 is PRHDT and CDR2 FYEKMQ (reference sequence). CDR3 length: 14 amino acids.

This clonotype was observed at least ten times. The V call is TRBV20-1, the J call TRBJ2-5; 10 bases are a match to TRBD2. The CDR3 is 14 residues long. J lost 2 bases, V lost 6 bases, and 6 bases had no gene match. CDR1 is DFQATT and CDR2 is SNEGSKA in the germline V gene (reference sequence). Written as DNA, the CDR3 is TGCAGTGCCCCTAGCGGGAGATGGCAAGAGACCCAGTACTTC. Translation gives CSAPSGRWQETQYF.

This clonotype was seen repeatedly, ten times or more. A much larger clone lies one base from this, so it may be a read error. The chain couples TRBV12-3 or TRBV12-4 to TRBJ2-7; TRBD2 matches 7 bases. V shed 3 bases, J shed 0 bases, and the junction held 5 bases outside the gene matches. The CDR3 is made up of 15 amino acids. CDR3 residues: CASSFRGGSSYEQYF. In DNA form, the CDR3 reads TGTGCCAGCAGTTTCCGGGGCGGGAGCTCCTACGAGCAGTACTTC.

This chain uses TRBV14 with TRBJ1-2; 11 positions match TRBD1. V lost 4 bases and J lost 7; bases outside the gene matches: 2. Germline V gene sequence: CDR1 SGHDN, CDR2 FVKESK. This CDR3 has 13 residues. This chain's CDR3 is CASSRGQGAGYTF. In nucleotides, the CDR3 is TGTGCCAGCAGCCGAGGACAGGGGGCTGGCTACACCTTC.

The J gene is TRBJ2-2, the V gene TRBV24-1; no definite D call. This CDR3 region has 14 residues. V lost 4 bases to trimming and J lost 2 bases, with 7 bases between them. CDR1 and CDR2 from the germline V gene are KGHDR and SFDVKD. CDR3 loop: CATSDIFNTGELFF. The CDR3 nucleotides read TGTGCCACCAGTGACATTTTCAACACCGGGGAGCTGTTTTTT.

This clonotype has at least ten counts. The CDR3 DNA is TGTGCCAGCAGCTTACTAGAGGGGACGCAGTATTTT. Translated, it gives CASSLLEGTQYF. The chain employs TRBV7-2 and TRBJ2-3; D may match TRBD1 or TRBD2 (5 bases each). CDR3 size: 12 residues. Germline CDR1 and CDR2: SGHTA and FQGNSA. Trimming left V 2 bases short and J 9 bases short, with 9 bases between.

The CDR3, as DNA: TGTGCCAGCAGCTTGGTGAGGACAGGGGGTTATAACTATGGCTACACCTTC. The encoded protein is CASSLVRTGGYNYGYTF. This chain joins TRBV5-5 and TRBJ1-2; 10 bases are shared with TRBD1. The germline CDR1 and CDR2 sequences are SGHKS and YYEKEE (reference sequence). CDR3 length equals 17 residues. V shed 0 bases and J 1 base; nucleotides not matched to a gene: 6.

This clonotype was seen many times. V gene TRBV24-1 combines with J gene TRBJ2-3, with a tentative D call TRBD2 (6 bases). V was cut by 3 bases and J by 6 bases, with 18 bases left in between. CDR3 length: 16 amino acids. Germline V CDR1 and CDR2: KGHDR, SFDVKD. The CDR3 DNA reads TGTGCCACCAGTGATCGATCCCCGGAGGGGCCCGATACGCAGTATTTT. Its translation is CATSDRSPEGPDTQYF.

The J gene is TRBJ2-1, the V gene TRBV20-1; 8 bases are a match to TRBD2. Germline CDR1 and CDR2: DFQATT and SNEGSKA (reference sequence). This CDR3 is 15 amino acids long. With V trimmed by 5 bases and J by 7 bases, 13 bases remained unmatched. CDR3 nucleotide sequence: TGCAGTGCTTCCGCCGGCGCGGGAGGTTTAAATGAGCAGTTCTTC. Amino acids: CSASAGAGGLNEQFF.